This TCR beta chain was sequenced for a study of precursors of human CD4 cytotoxic T cells (dated by TCRdb to 2016 to 2019). Notes on the research overall: The bulk TCR-seq analysis covered CD4+ memory subsets from roughly 15 donors in total. Sequences for both the TCRalpha and TCRbeta chains came out of the TCR-seq analysis of some 13 donors (table S7). The study at large found these results: The authors noted that a human observational design cannot definitively establish the direction of differentiation between precursor and effector cells. IL-7Rhigh and IL-7R- TEMRA subsets showed more restricted TCR repertoires, with lower diversity and more expanded clonotypes, than TCM and TEM subsets. A bigger share of IL-7Rhigh TEMRA clonotypes consisted of expanded effector clonotypes than was the case for TEM or TCM clonotypes. Some bulk TCR-seq comparisons included only about 95% of the 14 donors, suggesting not every subset was available for every donor.

The germline V and J ends show losses of 6 bases and 5 bases respectively, and no gene match explains 8 bases of the junction. From its cysteine to its phenylalanine, the CDR3 spans 15 amino acids. Just the 45-base CDR3 DNA is kept, in frame starting at base 1. From the germline V gene, CDR1 is SGHRS and CDR2 is YFSETQ. Bulk UMI-based TCR sequencing was performed on four sorted CD4+ memory subsets (TCM, TEM, IL-7Rhigh TEMRA, IL-7R- TEMRA) to test a precursor-effector relationship among CD4 cytotoxic T cells. Cells were obtained from peripheral blood mononuclear cells isolated from human blood. Regarding this clonotype: This receptor's antigen is unknown. The record has no base qualities; no much larger clone is one base away.

Sequencing used an Illumina MiSeq. On the authors' methods: Repertoire diversity was measured with the Shannon-Wiener index computed in VDJtools. A TCRbeta clonotype counted as expanded if its clonotype frequency was 3 or higher. The public sequencing data were trimmed at Q25 with fastp and processed into clonotypes with MiXCR by TCRdb, which kept only in-frame beta chains. Rows merge per CDR3 protein into single entries with the most common DNA and genes. It is TCRdb's table, rather than the study itself, that gives the V and J calls and clone size. Counted in this sample were about 470 distinct CDR3 sequences; under 15% of them appeared once. The top ten hold 12% of the sample.

The rearranged chain carries TRBV5-1 and TRBJ2-5; 12 central bases correspond to TRBD1. Sequencing was carried out using memory CD4+ T cells from blood (PBMCs). The receptor was derived from a human donor in good health. The DNA sequence is as follows: TGCGCCAGCACCTGGGGGACAGGGGGCGACGAGACCCAGTACTTC. Its protein product is CASTWGTGGDETQYF.